These 6 T cell receptor beta chains originate from one sample sequenced in a study of blood T cell repertoires in COVID-19. The method was immunoSEQ multiplex PCR; TCRdb's version includes in-frame clones alone and lacks a portion of them. The sample yields over 150,000 clones, approximately 85% seen once. Sequencing used peripheral blood. The receptors were sampled from a man aged 40-49 years with acute or convalescent COVID-19.

The gene calls are TRBV30 and TRBJ1-1; D perhaps matches TRBD1 (5 bases). The V and J ends lost 4 bases and 0 bases respectively, with 15 bases between them. CDR1 GTSNPN and CDR2 SVGIG come from the germline V gene (reference sequence). The CDR3 contains 15 residues. The CDR3 DNA reads TGTGCCTGGAAAGCAGGGACTAGGTTGAACACTGAAGCTTTCTTT. Translation gives CAWKAGTRLNTEAFF. Full variable domain (remainder filled in from reference TRBV30 and TRBJ1-1): SQTIHQWPATLVQPVGSPLSLECTVEGTSNPNLYWYRQAAGRGLQLLFYSVGIGQISSEVPQNLSASRPQDRQFILSSKKLLLSDSGFYLCAWKAGTRLNTEAFFGQGTRLTVV.

Comments on this clone: Other nucleotide sequences from this sample produce the same CDR3. J is TRBJ1-1 and V is TRBV6-5; TRBD1 matches at 8 bases. Germline values: CDR1 MNHEY, CDR2 SVGAGI. This CDR3 has 14 amino acids. J lost 2 bases, V lost 6 bases, and 5 bases had no gene match. This chain's CDR3 is CASSWDRLNTEAFF. CDR3 coding DNA: TGTGCCAGCAGCTGGGACAGGCTAAACACTGAAGCTTTCTTT.

The chain is built from TRBV5-4 and TRBJ1-1, with unresolved D. With 3 bases removed from V and 5 bases from J, the gap between germline ends came to 17 bases. The CDR3 sequence is 15 residues long. CDR1 and CDR2 (germline): SGHNT, YYREEE (reference sequence). The CDR3 coding sequence is TGTGCCAGCAGCTCCGTCCCGGGAGCTAAGACTGAAGCTTTCTTT. Translating gives CASSSVPGAKTEAFF.

The chain links TRBV6-5 to TRBJ2-7, with TRBD2 matching 8 bases. CDR3 size: 15 residues. Germline-derived CDR1 and CDR2 are MNHEY and SVGAGI. V was pared by 5 bases and J by 4 bases, with 10 bases of the junction left unmatched. CDR3 DNA: TGTGCCAGCAGTAACCTCGGGAGGGCAGGATACGAGCAGTACTTC. Protein: CASSNLGRAGYEQYF.

The chain employs TRBV19 and TRBJ1-2, with 8 bases fitting TRBD1. The CDR3 extends over 18 amino acids. V lost 5 bases, J lost 4 bases, and 18 bases stayed unmatched. Germline values: CDR1 LNHDA, CDR2 SQIVND (reference sequence). CDR3 nucleotides: TGTGCCAGTAGTCCCACCCGAGGGACAGGCGACCTACGCTATGGCTACACCTTC. Residues: CASSPTRGTGDLRYGYTF.

The rearrangement links TRBV18 to TRBJ2-1, with D possibly being TRBD2 (5 bases). This CDR3 contains 16 residues. The V end was cut by 5 bases, the J end by 6 bases, with 20 bases between. The V gene's germline CDR1 is KGHSH and CDR2 LQKENI. This chain's CDR3 is CASSALGSLGPNEQFF. The CDR3, as DNA: TGTGCCAGCTCAGCCCTTGGGAGCCTTGGGCCCAATGAGCAGTTCTTC.